This TCR beta chain was identified in a study of blood T cell repertoires in COVID-19. The overall study: The United States, Italy and Spain provided the acute and convalescent COVID-19 samples. The analysed material was cDNA or gDNA that came from T cells, B-cell-depleted T cells, or PBMCs.

Original processing methods: Reference gene primers were amplified, and this amplification served to estimate nucleated cell counts. Profiled with immunoSEQ multiplex PCR; TCRdb holds only in-frame clones, not every one. The D gene and trimming were derived from the DNA, and the V and J assignments and clone size from that table. The sample carries 350,000 or so clones, about four fifths recorded once. This CDR3 region has 13 residues. V was pared by 6 bases and J by 4 bases, with 5 bases of the junction left unmatched. Germline V gene data show CDR1 as MNHEY and CDR2 as SMNVEV (reference sequence). This receptor was obtained from a man in his thirties or forties with active or convalescent COVID-19. The chain is built from TRBV27 and TRBJ1-2; TRBD1 aligns across 7 bases. The specimen was peripheral blood. The CDR3 region is CASSGTAPYGYTF. CDR3 nucleotide sequence: TGTGCCAGCAGCGGGACAGCGCCCTATGGCTACACCTTC.